These T cell receptor beta chains were read from a single sample in a study of CD8+ T cells in alopecia areata. Profiling relied on immunoSEQ multiplex PCR, and the TCRdb table lists in-frame clones only, not all of them. This table has 180,000 or so clones, roughly 60% appearing once. This material consisted of CD4+ T cells sorted from blood, taken at week 0. These receptors were collected from a human donor with alopecia areata. CDR3s include the opening cysteine and the closing phenylalanine or tryptophan. The D gene is left open where the match is weak. Not every row has a clone size; where given, it reads once, few, many or a size class.

>TRBJ1-5|TRBV30|13|-|TRBD1
CAWSQGGNQPQHF
TGTGCCTGGAGTCAGGGGGGCAATCAGCCCCAGCATTTT
>TRBJ1-5|TRBV30|14|-|-
CAWSVPLDNQPQHF
TGTGCCTGGAGTGTACCCTTGGACAATCAGCCCCAGCATTTT
>TRBJ2-7|TRBV7-7|15|once|-
CASSLGTASSYEQYF
TGTGCCAGCAGCTTAGGGACAGCCAGTTCCTACGAGCAGTACTTC
>TRBJ2-7|TRBV2|13|-|-
CASAPTSLGEQYF
TGTGCCAGCGCTCCGACTTCCTTGGGCGAGCAGTACTTC
>TRBJ2-7|TRBV2|13|-|-
CASSDLGGYEQYF
TGTGCCAGCAGTGATTTAGGGGGCTACGAGCAGTACTTC
>TRBJ1-5|TRBV19|15|few|-
CASSIEGEGNQPQHF
TGTGCCAGTAGTATAGAAGGGGAGGGCAATCAGCCCCAGCATTTT
>TRBJ2-4|TRBV15|16|-|-
CATSRDHGGTKNIQYF
TGTGCCACCAGCAGAGATCATGGGGGTACCAAAAACATTCAGTACTTC
>TRBJ2-1|TRBV18|14|-|TRBD1
CASSPRQGGNEQFF
TGTGCCAGCTCACCCAGACAGGGGGGTAATGAGCAGTTCTTC
>TRBJ1-2|TRBV30|12|-|TRBD1
CAGNGQGFGYTF
TGTGCCGGGAACGGACAGGGATTTGGCTACACCTTC
>TRBJ1-2|TRBV9|16|-|-
CASSVGGTRPQGDYTF
TGTGCCAGCAGCGTAGGAGGGACGCGGCCCCAAGGTGACTACACCTTC
>TRBJ2-3|TRBV2|14|-|TRBD1
CASTRQGGTDTQYF
TGTGCCAGCACTAGACAGGGGGGAACAGATACGCAGTATTTT
>TRBJ1-6|TRBV7-9|14|few|-
CASSFQGPNSPLHF
TGTGCCAGCAGCTTTCAGGGTCCTAACTCACCCCTCCACTTT
>TRBJ2-7|TRBV30|13|few|TRBD1
CAWSTGQGGEQYF
TGTGCCTGGAGCACGGGACAGGGGGGCGAGCAGTACTTC
>TRBJ1-2|TRBV10-3|14|-|-
CAISDGRLSYGYTF
TGTGCCATCAGTGACGGCAGGTTGTCCTATGGCTACACCTTC
>TRBJ1-1|TRBV9|13|-|-
CASSVDSTAQAFF
TGTGCCAGCAGCGTAGATTCGACCGCCCAAGCTTTCTTT
>TRBJ2-3|TRBV15|11|-|-
CATSNGTMQYF
TGTGCCACCAGCAACGGGACAATGCAGTATTTT
>TRBJ2-6|TRBV11-2|17|-|-
CASSLVPRGSGANVLTF
TGTGCCAGCAGCTTAGTACCCCGCGGGTCTGGGGCCAACGTCCTGACTTTC
>TRBJ1-2|TRBV30|13|few|TRBD1
CAWSPGGIYGYTF
TGTGCCTGGAGCCCAGGGGGGATCTATGGCTACACCTTC
>TRBJ2-1|TRBV27|14|-|-
CASEAASGGREQFF
TGTGCCAGCGAGGCGGCCTCGGGCGGTCGTGAGCAGTTCTTC
>TRBJ2-3|TRBV30|14|-|TRBD1
CAWTKGGQGLRQYF
TGTGCCTGGACCAAAGGGGGACAGGGTTTACGTCAGTATTTT
>TRBJ1-2|TRBV7-9|12|-|-
CASSSDNYGYTF
TGTGCCAGCAGCTCAGACAACTATGGCTACACCTTC
>TRBJ2-7|TRBV20-1|11|few|TRBD1
CSALTGYEQYF
TGCAGTGCTCTGACAGGGTACGAGCAGTACTTC
>TRBJ1-2|TRBV30|13|-|TRBD1
CAWSAGTGFGYTF
TGTGCCTGGAGTGCCGGGACAGGGTTTGGCTACACCTTC
>TRBJ2-6|TRBV6-4|17|few|-
CASSPGVMGSGANVLTF
TGTGCCAGCAGCCCAGGGGTAATGGGCTCTGGGGCCAACGTCCTGACTTTC
>TRBJ1-2|TRBV20-1|11|-|TRBD1
CSIDRAYGYTF
TGCAGTATTGACAGGGCCTATGGCTACACCTTC
>TRBJ1-1|TRBV29-1|12|-|-
CSVKKSRTEAFF
TGCAGCGTTAAAAAGTCCCGGACTGAAGCTTTCTTT
>TRBJ2-1|TRBV20-1|11|few|-
CSARGHNEQFF
TGCAGTGCTAGGGGCCACAATGAGCAGTTCTTC
>TRBJ2-1|TRBV27|17|-|TRBD1
CASSSIANRGRGNEQFF
TGTGCCAGCAGTTCCATCGCAAACAGGGGTCGGGGTAATGAGCAGTTCTTC
>TRBJ1-5|TRBV21-1|19|few|-
CASSNLYRRRRVGNQPQHF
TGTGCCAGCAGCAACCTATACAGGCGCCGGAGGGTGGGCAATCAGCCCCAGCATTTT
>TRBJ2-5|TRBV7-3|15|-|TRBD2
CASSSAGLAEETQYF
TGTGCCAGCAGCTCCGCGGGACTAGCTGAAGAGACCCAGTACTTC
>TRBJ2-5|TRBV18|12|few|-
CASSRGQETQYF
TGTGCCAGCTCCCGGGGCCAAGAGACCCAGTACTTC